This is a list of T cell receptor beta chains from one sample in a study of spatial heterogeneity in lung cancer. TCRdb reprocessed the 5' RACE reads via MiXCR and lists one record per CDR3 protein. Here the sample spans under 150,000 distinct CDR3 sequences, about a tenth being singletons. Sequenced material: PBMCs, taken at follow-up. The source is a female donor with early-stage non-small cell lung cancer. Both conserved end residues are part of each CDR3. A D gene is named only where the DNA matches it firmly. The size entry is marked missing in some rows and otherwise reads once, few, many or a size class.

abundance: few
j_gene: TRBJ1-5
d_gene: NA
v_gene: TRBV4-3
CDR3aa: CASSPDRSYQPQHF
CDR3nt: TGCGCCAGCAGCCCCGACAGGAGTTATCAGCCCCAGCATTTT

abundance: few
j_gene: TRBJ2-1
d_gene: TRBD2
v_gene: TRBV7-8
CDR3aa: CASSLRRLAGVGEQFF
CDR3nt: TGTGCCAGCAGCCTTAGGCGACTAGCGGGAGTTGGTGAGCAGTTCTTC

abundance: NA
j_gene: TRBJ2-2
d_gene: NA
v_gene: TRBV11-2
CDR3aa: CASSLGVLAANTGELFF
CDR3nt: TGTGCCAGCAGCCTAGGAGTCCTAGCCGCGAACACCGGGGAGCTGTTTTTT

abundance: few
j_gene: TRBJ2-5
d_gene: TRBD1
v_gene: TRBV6-5
CDR3aa: CASSKDTTGVIRETQYF
CDR3nt: TGTGCCAGCAGCAAGGATACTACAGGGGTCATCCGAGAGACCCAGTACTTC

abundance: many
j_gene: TRBJ2-1
d_gene: TRBD2
v_gene: TRBV20-1
CDR3aa: CSASHTSGRIGEQFF
CDR3nt: TGCAGTGCTAGCCATACTAGCGGGAGAATTGGTGAGCAGTTCTTC

abundance: few
j_gene: TRBJ2-2
d_gene: TRBD2
v_gene: TRBV12-3/TRBV12-4
CDR3aa: CASRPDRGLAGGNTGELFF
CDR3nt: TGTGCCAGCAGGCCTGACAGGGGATTAGCGGGAGGAAACACCGGGGAGCTGTTTTTT

abundance: few
j_gene: TRBJ2-2
d_gene: TRBD2
v_gene: TRBV28
CDR3aa: CASSLTSGTGELFF
CDR3nt: TGTGCCAGCAGTTTAACTAGCGGCACCGGGGAGCTGTTTTTT

abundance: many
j_gene: TRBJ1-2
d_gene: NA
v_gene: TRBV29-1
CDR3aa: CSVGEEGRGYTF
CDR3nt: TGCAGCGTTGGAGAGGAGGGTAGGGGCTACACCTTC

abundance: NA
j_gene: TRBJ2-3
d_gene: TRBD1
v_gene: TRBV5-4
CDR3aa: CASSATGGDTQYF
CDR3nt: TGTGCCAGCAGCGCTACAGGGGGAGATACGCAGTATTTT

abundance: many
j_gene: TRBJ2-3
d_gene: TRBD2
v_gene: TRBV5-8
CDR3aa: CASSLGGLAVTDTQYF
CDR3nt: TGTGCCAGCAGCTTGGGCGGACTAGCGGTCACAGATACGCAGTATTTT

abundance: NA
j_gene: TRBJ2-5
d_gene: TRBD2
v_gene: TRBV24-1
CDR3aa: CATSRAGVVEETQYF
CDR3nt: TGTGCCACCAGTAGAGCGGGAGTCGTGGAAGAGACCCAGTACTTC

abundance: NA
j_gene: TRBJ2-4
d_gene: NA
v_gene: TRBV6-2/TRBV6-3
CDR3aa: CASSGGLRVNIQYF
CDR3nt: TGTGCCAGCAGTGGGGGACTCCGCGTAAACATTCAGTACTTC

abundance: NA
j_gene: TRBJ1-1
d_gene: TRBD1
v_gene: TRBV28
CDR3aa: CASRAGGSAEAFF
CDR3nt: TGTGCCAGCAGAGCAGGGGGTAGCGCTGAAGCTTTCTTT

abundance: few
j_gene: TRBJ2-3
d_gene: NA
v_gene: TRBV7-9
CDR3aa: CASTPPQLTSTDTQYF
CDR3nt: TGTGCCAGCACCCCCCCCCAGCTTACTAGCACAGATACGCAGTATTTT

abundance: NA
j_gene: TRBJ1-1
d_gene: NA
v_gene: TRBV3-2
CDR3aa: CASSQAGPSPNTEAFF
CDR3nt: TGTGCCAGCAGCCAAGCGGGACCCTCCCCAAACACTGAAGCTTTCTTT

abundance: NA
j_gene: TRBJ2-1
d_gene: TRBD2
v_gene: TRBV7-2
CDR3aa: CASSQGLAGGNEQFF
CDR3nt: TGTGCCAGCAGCCAAGGACTAGCGGGAGGTAATGAGCAGTTCTTC

abundance: NA
j_gene: TRBJ1-1
d_gene: TRBD1
v_gene: TRBV20-1
CDR3aa: CSAVEDRVRTEAFF
CDR3nt: TGCAGTGCTGTCGAGGACAGGGTCAGGACTGAAGCTTTCTTT

abundance: few
j_gene: TRBJ2-5
d_gene: TRBD1
v_gene: TRBV11-3
CDR3aa: CASSYDRVWLKTQYF
CDR3nt: TGTGCCAGCAGCTATGACAGGGTATGGTTGAAGACCCAGTACTTC

abundance: few
j_gene: TRBJ1-2
d_gene: TRBD1
v_gene: TRBV29-1
CDR3aa: CSVEDGWTGSVRYGYTF
CDR3nt: TGCAGCGTTGAAGATGGATGGACAGGGTCAGTTCGGTATGGCTACACCTTC

abundance: few
j_gene: TRBJ2-3
d_gene: TRBD2
v_gene: TRBV4-3
CDR3aa: CASSQDRGLGDTQYF
CDR3nt: TGCGCCAGCAGCCAAGATCGGGGACTAGGCGATACGCAGTATTTT

abundance: few
j_gene: TRBJ1-2
d_gene: NA
v_gene: TRBV28
CDR3aa: CASSTAANYGYTF
CDR3nt: TGTGCCAGCAGTACAGCCGCTAACTATGGCTACACCTTC

abundance: NA
j_gene: TRBJ1-4
d_gene: NA
v_gene: TRBV6-4
CDR3aa: CASSREQNEKLFF
CDR3nt: TGTGCCAGCAGCCGGGAGCAAAATGAAAAACTGTTTTTT

abundance: many
j_gene: TRBJ2-3
d_gene: NA
v_gene: TRBV3-1
CDR3aa: CASSRDTDTQYF
CDR3nt: TGTGCCAGCAGCCGGGACACAGATACGCAGTATTTT

abundance: NA
j_gene: TRBJ1-5
d_gene: TRBD1
v_gene: TRBV12-3/TRBV12-4
CDR3aa: CASSLLDRGLQPQHF
CDR3nt: TGTGCCAGCAGTCTTTTAGACAGGGGGCTTCAGCCCCAGCATTTT

abundance: many
j_gene: TRBJ2-5
d_gene: NA
v_gene: TRBV25-1
CDR3aa: CASKDGSQETQYF
CDR3nt: TGTGCCAGCAAGGACGGGAGTCAAGAGACCCAGTACTTC

abundance: NA
j_gene: TRBJ2-5
d_gene: NA
v_gene: TRBV6-2/TRBV6-3
CDR3aa: CASSYYGVGETQYF
CDR3nt: TGTGCCAGCAGTTACTACGGGGTCGGGGAGACCCAGTACTTC

abundance: many
j_gene: TRBJ1-1
d_gene: NA
v_gene: TRBV12-3/TRBV12-4
CDR3aa: CASRVQVSDTEAFF
CDR3nt: TGTGCCAGCAGGGTACAGGTGTCGGACACTGAAGCTTTCTTT

abundance: many
j_gene: TRBJ2-3
d_gene: NA
v_gene: TRBV29-1
CDR3aa: CSVEQQGSTDTQYF
CDR3nt: TGCAGCGTTGAACAACAGGGAAGCACAGATACGCAGTATTTT

abundance: many
j_gene: TRBJ1-1
d_gene: TRBD1
v_gene: TRBV30
CDR3aa: CAWSRTGANTEAFF
CDR3nt: TGTGCCTGGAGCCGAACAGGGGCTAACACTGAAGCTTTCTTT

abundance: few
j_gene: TRBJ1-5
d_gene: NA
v_gene: TRBV28
CDR3aa: CASSLPIRSQPQHF
CDR3nt: TGTGCCAGCAGTTTACCCATCCGCTCCCAGCCCCAGCATTTT

abundance: few
j_gene: TRBJ2-1
d_gene: NA
v_gene: TRBV28
CDR3aa: CASSITSRYNEQFF
CDR3nt: TGTGCCAGCAGTATTACCAGTCGGTACAATGAGCAGTTCTTC

abundance: few
j_gene: TRBJ2-3
d_gene: NA
v_gene: TRBV5-4
CDR3aa: CASSPTGSRADTQYF
CDR3nt: TGTGCCAGCAGCCCGACGGGCTCCCGGGCAGATACGCAGTATTTT

abundance: NA
j_gene: TRBJ2-3
d_gene: NA
v_gene: TRBV27
CDR3aa: CASSLSRGLGGKGQYF
CDR3nt: TGTGCCAGCAGTTTATCGCGAGGACTCGGAGGGAAGGGGCAGTATTTT

abundance: few
j_gene: TRBJ2-7
d_gene: NA
v_gene: TRBV5-1
CDR3aa: CASSLEGRQYF
CDR3nt: TGCGCCAGCAGCTTGGAGGGTAGGCAGTACTTC

abundance: NA
j_gene: TRBJ1-5
d_gene: NA
v_gene: TRBV12-3/TRBV12-4
CDR3aa: CASTTDPLKPQHF
CDR3nt: TGTGCCAGCACCACGGACCCGCTAAAGCCCCAGCATTTT

abundance: many
j_gene: TRBJ1-5
d_gene: NA
v_gene: TRBV7-2
CDR3aa: CASSRENNQPQHF
CDR3nt: TGTGCCAGCAGCAGAGAAAACAATCAGCCCCAGCATTTT

abundance: NA
j_gene: TRBJ2-3
d_gene: NA
v_gene: TRBV20-1
CDR3aa: CSAQTIHTDTQYF
CDR3nt: TGCAGTGCTCAGACTATACACACAGATACGCAGTATTTT

abundance: many
j_gene: TRBJ2-7
d_gene: TRBD2
v_gene: TRBV6-5
CDR3aa: CASSYSMGLAGAIDEQYF
CDR3nt: TGTGCCAGCAGTTACTCGATGGGACTAGCGGGAGCCATCGACGAGCAGTACTTC

abundance: few
j_gene: TRBJ2-5
d_gene: TRBD1
v_gene: TRBV20-1
CDR3aa: CSASVMTGVDGTQYF
CDR3nt: TGCAGTGCTAGCGTAATGACAGGGGTGGATGGGACCCAGTACTTC

abundance: NA
j_gene: TRBJ2-7
d_gene: NA
v_gene: TRBV20-1
CDR3aa: CSAKRNSYEQYF
CDR3nt: TGCAGTGCTAAACGCAACTCCTACGAGCAGTACTTC

abundance: few
j_gene: TRBJ2-3
d_gene: TRBD2
v_gene: TRBV7-9
CDR3aa: CASSPRLALDTQYF
CDR3nt: TGTGCCAGCAGCCCGCGACTAGCCCTAGATACGCAGTATTTT

abundance: NA
j_gene: TRBJ1-2
d_gene: TRBD1
v_gene: TRBV2
CDR3aa: CASSDEAGQATYTF
CDR3nt: TGTGCCAGCAGTGACGAAGCCGGACAGGCCACCTACACCTTC

abundance: NA
j_gene: TRBJ2-5
d_gene: TRBD2
v_gene: TRBV12-3/TRBV12-4
CDR3aa: CASNVGGRAGETQYF
CDR3nt: TGTGCCAGCAACGTCGGCGGGAGGGCTGGGGAGACCCAGTACTTC